Presented here are 15 T cell receptor beta chains from one specimen sequenced in a study of T cell repertoires and leukemia-associated antigens. What these receptors recognize is not known. TCRdb itself ran the 5' RACE reads through MiXCR, one entry per CDR3 protein. The profile covers around 14,000 distinct CDR3 sequences, with about 39% appearing a single time and nearly 9.5% taken by the ten largest. The sequencing input was CD3+ T cells sorted from blood and cultured. The source is a female donor in good health.

By sample share, this clonotype is medium-sized (0.01 to 0.1%). The CDR3 is CSVGGRLETQYF. As DNA, the CDR3 is TGCAGCGTTGGCGGGAGACTAGAGACCCAGTACTTC. J is TRBJ2-5 and V is TRBV29-1; 7 nucleotides agree with TRBD2. Germline V gene data show CDR1 as SQVTM and CDR2 as ANQGSEA. With V trimmed by 4 bases and J by 4 bases, 3 bases remained unmatched. The CDR3 loop spans 12 amino acids.

A note on this clonotype: An end of the junction does not agree with germline; a read error may underlie this. V usage is TRBV3-1 and J usage is TRBJ2-7; TRBD1 agrees at 8 bases. The CDR3 has 15 residues. Per germline, CDR1 LGHDT and CDR2 YNNKEL (reference sequence). This CDR3 reads CTSSQIGTGAYEQYF. CDR3 DNA sequence: TGTACCAGCAGCCAGATCGGGACAGGAGCCTACGAGCAGTACTTC.

The chain joins TRBV5-1 to TRBJ2-1, with a possible D match to TRBD1 (5 bases). V lost 1 base and J lost 7, with 12 bases in between. The germline CDR1 and CDR2 sequences are SGHRS and YFSETQ. The CDR3 is 14 amino acids. CDR3 bases: TGCGCCAGCAGCTTGTATTCACGGACAAATGAGCAGTTCTTC. It codes for CASSLYSRTNEQFF.

In the case of this clonotype: The final CDR3 position lacks the conserved phenylalanine or tryptophan, pointing to a likely read error. The chain couples TRBV11-2 to TRBJ2-1; perhaps TRBD1 as D (6 bases). This CDR3 contains 15 residues. Germline V lookup: CDR1 SGHAT, CDR2 FQNNGV. CDR3 sequence (DNA): TGTACCAGCAGCTTAGAACAGGGCTCCTACAATGAGCAGTTCCTC. This codes for CTSSLEQGSYNEQFL.

As to this clonotype: One end of the junction varies from germline; a read error may be responsible. The genes are TRBV7-9 and TRBJ2-7, with 11 nucleotides matching TRBD1. CDR3 length: 13 residues. CDR1 is SEHNR, CDR2 FQNEAQ, per germline (reference sequence). The DNA of the CDR3 is TGTGCCTACAGCCGGACAGGGGGCAGCGAGCAGTGCTTC. Protein product: CAYSRTGGSEQCF.

This clonotype rates as medium-sized. The V and J genes are TRBV20-1 and TRBJ2-6; 7 bases match TRBD1. The CDR3 totals 16 residues. Germline CDR1 DFQATT, CDR2 SNEGSKA (reference sequence). V was pared by 6 bases and J by 0 bases, with 8 bases of the junction left unmatched. The CDR3 nucleotides read TGCAGTGCCTCACAGGGGTCCATCTCTGGGGCCAACGTCCTGACTTTC. It yields the protein CSASQGSISGANVLTF.

This sequence joins TRBV28 and TRBJ1-2; 7 bases are shared with TRBD1. The CDR3 loop spans 15 amino acids. Germline CDR1 reads MDHEN; CDR2 reads SYDVKM. The junction had 12 bases not matched to a gene; V was cut back by 4 bases and J by 7 bases. CDR3 amino acids: CASSSRPATGSGYTF. In nucleotides, the CDR3 is TGTGCCAGCAGTTCCCGACCAGCGACAGGGAGTGGCTACACCTTC.

The genes are TRBV12-5 and TRBJ1-1; D is uncertain. Germline assignment: CDR1 LGHNT and CDR2 FRNRAP. Trimming left V 2 bases short and J 1 base short, with 5 bases between. The CDR3 is made up of 13 amino acids. This chain's CDR3 is CASGLRENTEAFF. The CDR3 region has the DNA TGTGCTAGTGGTTTGAGGGAGAACACTGAAGCTTTCTTT.

This clonotype was seen repeatedly, ten times or more. V is TRBV3-1 and J is TRBJ2-2; 8 bases are shared with TRBD2. Germline-derived CDR1 and CDR2 are LGHDT and YNNKEL (reference sequence). This CDR3 spans 16 amino acids. The V and J ends lost 1 base and 4 bases, in that order; junction bases with no gene match: 5. The CDR3 here is CASSQGAGVGTGELFF. The CDR3 DNA follows: TGTGCCAGCAGCCAAGGAGCGGGAGTGGGCACCGGGGAGCTGTTTTTT.

The chain recombines TRBV6-5 with TRBJ2-7; D might be TRBD1 (6 bases). The CDR3 extends over 19 amino acids. Trimming removed 0 bases at V and 3 bases at J, with 24 bases between. From germline, CDR1 is MNHEY and CDR2 SVGAGI. The CDR3, as DNA: TGTGCCAGCAGTTACTCGCGACTGACAGGAGCAATGTCGGGCTACGAGCAGTACTTC. Protein sequence: CASSYSRLTGAMSGYEQYF.

This clonotype appeared many times. The rearrangement uses TRBV5-6 and TRBJ2-1; TRBD2 is a possible D gene (5 bases). Between the trimmed V and J ends, which lost 4 bases and 8 bases, there was a span of 19 bases. Germline V gives CDR1 SGHDT, CDR2 YYEEEE. The CDR3 extends over 15 amino acids. The CDR3 bases are TGTGCCAGCAGCCTCCTTGGCGCTAGCAACGATGAGCAGTTCTTC. It codes for CASSLLGASNDEQFF.

This chain joins TRBV5-5 and TRBJ1-1, with a tentative D call TRBD1 (6 bases). The germline gives CDR1 SGHKS, CDR2 YYEKEE (reference sequence). The CDR3 has 14 residues. Trimming stripped 2 bases from V and 2 bases from J, with 10 bases between. The CDR3 region has the DNA TGTGCCAGCAGCTTAGCAGGGGATAACACTGAAGCTTTCTTT. The encoded protein is CASSLAGDNTEAFF.

The sample holds a few counts of this clonotype. This chain connects TRBV4-1 to TRBJ1-6; TRBD1 aligns across 7 bases. This CDR3 region has 17 residues. V lost 0 bases, J lost 3 bases, and 5 bases stayed unmatched. In germline, CDR1 is MGHRA, CDR2 YSYEKL. For the CDR3, the DNA is TGCGCCAGCAGCCAAGAAGGGACAGTGAACTATAATTCACCCCTCCACTTT. It specifies CASSQEGTVNYNSPLHF.

This clonotype is classed as medium-sized. V gene TRBV5-1 combines with J gene TRBJ2-1; D is perhaps TRBD1 or TRBD2 (7 bases each). Trimming removed 1 base from V and 7 bases from J, with 18 bases in between. CDR1 is SGHRS and CDR2 is YFSETQ in the germline V gene. The CDR3 loop spans 16 amino acids. The CDR3 here is CASSLSGGADLNEQFF. The CDR3, as DNA: TGCGCCAGCAGCTTGTCAGGGGGGGCGGATTTGAATGAGCAGTTCTTC.

The V gene is TRBV7-2, the J gene TRBJ2-5; 8 nucleotides match TRBD2. V was pared by 6 bases and J by 1 base, with 7 bases of the junction left unmatched. From germline, CDR1 is SGHTA and CDR2 FQGNSA. This CDR3 has 15 amino acids. This CDR3 is CASRKRSGGQETQYF. For the CDR3, the DNA is TGTGCCAGCAGGAAAAGGAGCGGGGGCCAAGAGACCCAGTACTTC.